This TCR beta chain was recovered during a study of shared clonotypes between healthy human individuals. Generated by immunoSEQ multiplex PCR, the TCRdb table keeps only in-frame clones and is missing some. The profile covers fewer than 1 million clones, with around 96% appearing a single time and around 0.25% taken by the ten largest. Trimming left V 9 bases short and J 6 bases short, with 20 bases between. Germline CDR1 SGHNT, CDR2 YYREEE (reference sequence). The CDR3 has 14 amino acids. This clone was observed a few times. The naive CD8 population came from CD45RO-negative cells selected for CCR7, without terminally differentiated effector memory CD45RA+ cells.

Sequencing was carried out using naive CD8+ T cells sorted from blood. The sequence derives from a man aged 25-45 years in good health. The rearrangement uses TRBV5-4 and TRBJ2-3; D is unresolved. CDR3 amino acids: CATRPLDQTDTQYF. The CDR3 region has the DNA TGTGCCACCAGACCCCTTGACCAAACCGATACGCAGTATTTT.